Below, 28 T cell receptor beta chains from the same sample are listed, as sequenced in a study of T cells in Graves' hyperthyroidism and ophthalmopathy. Authors of the study amplified TCR beta CDR3 regions from RNA transcripts. A first-round RT-PCR of the TCR CDR3 used the HTBI primer set. TCRdb passed the multiplex PCR reads through MiXCR, listing each CDR3 protein once. The table shows about 640,000 distinct CDR3 sequences, with roughly 45% occurring only once. Sequences were obtained from peripheral blood or thyroid tissue (not recorded which). All receptors derive from an adult man with Graves' disease, either hyperthyroidism or ophthalmopathy (not recorded which).

Worth noting for this clonotype: This may be a read error: a much more frequent sequence differs by one nucleotide. The chain couples TRBV6-5 to TRBJ2-7; D is perhaps TRBD1 (5 bases). In germline, CDR1 is MNHEY, CDR2 SVGAGI. The CDR3 is 14 residues long. V was pared by 5 bases and J by 2 bases, with 13 bases between. CDR3: CASSDSAGPYEQYF. The DNA for the CDR3 is TGTGCCAGCAGTGATTCGGCAGGGCCCTACGAGCAGTACTTC.

This clonotype has only a few counts. J is TRBJ2-5 and V is TRBV7-2; TRBD2 agrees at 7 bases. This CDR3 region has 13 residues. Germline V CDR1 and CDR2: SGHTA, FQGNSA. V dropped 5 bases and J dropped 5; count of bases not matched to a gene: 5. CDR3 region: CASSGGLLETQYF. The CDR3 coding sequence is TGTGCCAGCAGCGGGGGACTACTGGAGACCCAGTACTTC.

This clonotype was recorded many times. The chain links TRBV2 to TRBJ2-5; D not resolved. The germline gives CDR1 SNHLY, CDR2 FYNNEI. V was shortened by 4 bases and J by 5 bases, with 17 bases between the two germline ends. The CDR3 is 15 amino acids. The CDR3 sequence is CASSGISGRRETQYF. The CDR3 nucleotides read TGTGCCAGCAGTGGAATTTCGGGCCGTCGGGAGACCCAGTACTTC.

This clonotype was seen repeatedly, ten times or more. The chain combines TRBV6-5 with TRBJ2-5; no clear D gene. CDR1 and CDR2 from the germline V gene are MNHEY and SVGAGI. This CDR3 spans 12 amino acids. Trimming took 5 bases from V and 1 from J, leaving 5 bases between them. The chain's CDR3 is CASSQPQETQYF. CDR3 coding DNA: TGTGCCAGCAGTCAACCCCAAGAGACCCAGTACTTC.

The chain is built from TRBV10-3 and TRBJ1-1; 7 bases agree with TRBD1. The CDR3 consists of 15 residues. CDR1 ENHRY and CDR2 SYGVKD come from the germline V gene. J was trimmed by 4 bases and V by 6 bases; bases with no gene match: 11. As DNA, the CDR3 is TGTGCCATCAGCTTAAGGGGGCGGATGGTCACTGAAGCTTTCTTT. Translating gives CAISLRGRMVTEAFF.

J is TRBJ1-5 and V is TRBV2, with TRBD1 identical over 9 bases. The CDR3 length is 16 residues. The V segment lost 6 bases and the J segment 2 bases; nucleotides outside the gene matches: 8. Germline CDR1 and CDR2: SNHLY and FYNNEI. In DNA form, the CDR3 reads TGTGCCAGCAGGTCTACAGGGGGCTGGGGCAATCAGCCCCAGCATTTT. Translating it yields CASRSTGGWGNQPQHF. Supplemented by reference TRBV2 and TRBJ1-5, the full variable domain reads EPEVTQTPSHQVTQMGQEVILRCVPISNHLYFYWYRQILGQKVEFLVSFYNNEISEKSEIFDDQFSVERPDGSNFTLKIRSTKLEDSAMYFCASRSTGGWGNQPQHFGDGTRLSIL.

This sequence joins TRBV7-9 and TRBJ2-5; 12 bases line up with TRBD2. Germline V lookup: CDR1 SEHNR, CDR2 FQNEAQ (reference sequence). The CDR3 contains 16 residues. Trimming took 5 bases from V and 1 from J; bases not matched to a gene: 5. The CDR3 coding sequence is TGTGCCAGCAGCCAACTAGCGGGAGGAGGCCAAGAGACCCAGTACTTC. This gives the protein CASSQLAGGGQETQYF. The whole variable domain, filled in from reference TRBV7-9 and TRBJ2-5, reads DTGVSQNPRHKITKRGQNVTFRCDPISEHNRLYWYRQTLGQGPEFLTYFQNEAQLEKSRLLSDRFSAERPKGSFSTLEIQRTEQGDSAMYLCASSQLAGGGQETQYFGPGTRLLVL.

In nucleotides, the CDR3 is TGTGCCAGCGGGAAGGGGAGGTCGGACACTGAAGCTTTCTTT. This codes for CASGKGRSDTEAFF. The chain joins TRBV7-9 to TRBJ1-1, with D perhaps matching TRBD1 (5 bases). Trimming took 8 bases from V and 3 from J, leaving 16 bases between them. Germline CDR1 and CDR2: SEHNR and FQNEAQ (reference sequence). This CDR3 is built from 14 residues.

This clonotype was seen at least ten times. This chain uses TRBV7-9 with TRBJ2-7; no firm D call. The CDR3 has 11 residues. In germline, CDR1 is SEHNR, CDR2 FQNEAQ (reference sequence). V was cut by 4 bases and J by 2 bases, with 3 bases left in between. DNA for the CDR3: TGTGCCAGCAGCTCAGCCTACGAGCAGTACTTC. Encoded protein: CASSSAYEQYF.

The chain carries TRBV10-1 and TRBJ1-1; TRBD1 matches at 7 bases. Germline CDR1 and CDR2: WNHNN and SYGVQD (reference sequence). The J segment lost 1 base and the V segment lost 5 bases, leaving 10 bases of the junction unmatched. CDR3 length equals 16 residues. CDR3: CASSYSKGARNTEAFF. CDR3 DNA sequence: TGCGCCAGCAGTTACTCAAAGGGGGCAAGGAACACTGAAGCTTTCTTT.

The chain couples TRBV20-1 to TRBJ1-1; the match to TRBD1 covers 8 bases. The CDR3 contains 14 residues. Germline V gene sequence: CDR1 DFQATT, CDR2 SNEGSKA (reference sequence). The ends lost 5 bases at V and 6 bases at J; junction bases unmatched: 11. The CDR3 loop reads CSAASGQGKAEAFF. The CDR3 DNA reads as TGCAGTGCTGCGTCAGGACAGGGTAAGGCTGAAGCTTTCTTT.

V gene TRBV7-8 combines with J gene TRBJ2-7; 7 bases fit TRBD2. Trimming removed 6 bases from V and 0 bases from J; junction bases left unmatched: 5. Germline V gene sequence: CDR1 SGHVS, CDR2 FQNEAQ. CDR3 length equals 14 residues. The CDR3 DNA is TGTGCCAGCAGTAGGGAGGGGAGCTCCTACGAGCAGTACTTC. It yields the protein CASSREGSSYEQYF.

This clonotype has a count of ten or more. The genes are TRBV7-9 and TRBJ2-7; D gene uncertain. This CDR3 has 13 residues. Trimming shortened V by 1 base and J by 0 bases, and 4 bases separated the two germline ends. Per the germline V gene, CDR1 is SEHNR and CDR2 is FQNEAQ (reference sequence). The CDR3 is CASSLGPSYEQYF. The DNA for the CDR3 is TGTGCCAGCAGCTTAGGGCCCTCCTACGAGCAGTACTTC.

The chain has TRBV12-3 or TRBV12-4 and TRBJ1-3; no clear D. CDR3 length: 12 residues. V was shortened by 8 bases and J by 7 bases, with 12 bases between the two germline ends. The CDR3 reads CASGGRQNTIYF. CDR3 sequence (DNA): TGTGCCAGCGGAGGACGTCAGAACACCATATATTTT.

In its sample, this clonotype was seen many times. The chain recombines TRBV2 with TRBJ1-5, with 7 bases matching TRBD1. V lost 6 bases and J lost 6; bases outside the gene matches: 8. CDR3 length equals 14 residues. In germline, CDR1 is SNHLY, CDR2 FYNNEI. CDR3 DNA: TGTGCCAGCAGACGACAGGGCGGAGGTCAGCCCCAGCATTTT. It is translated as CASRRQGGGQPQHF.

The chain employs TRBV29-1 and TRBJ1-4, with D possibly being TRBD1 (5 bases). This CDR3 region has 11 residues. The V end was cut by 8 bases, the J end by 4 bases, with 8 bases between. The V gene's germline CDR1 is SQVTM and CDR2 ANQGSEA. This CDR3 reads CSMQGNEKLFF. The CDR3 DNA follows: TGCAGCATGCAGGGTAATGAAAAACTGTTTTTT. Drawing the rest from reference TRBV29-1 and TRBJ1-4, the complete variable domain is SAVISQKPSRDICQRGTSLTIQCQVDSQVTMMFWYRQQPGQSLTLIATANQGSEATYESGFVIDKFPISRPNLTFSTLTVSNMSPEDSSIYLCSMQGNEKLFFGSGTQLSVL.

This clonotype was observed a handful of times. The chain has TRBV7-3 and TRBJ2-6; the D is unclear. V was cut by 4 bases and J by 2 bases, with 12 bases left in between. This CDR3 spans 16 amino acids. The germline V gene encodes CDR1 SGHTA and CDR2 FQGTGA. This chain's CDR3 is CASSSLKGAGANVLTF. The CDR3 region has the DNA TGTGCCAGCAGCTCACTTAAGGGCGCTGGGGCCAACGTCCTGACTTTC.

At least ten counts were recorded for this clonotype. This chain uses TRBV6-6 with TRBJ2-7; tentative D call: TRBD1 (5 bases). The CDR3 is made up of 12 amino acids. Germline-derived CDR1 and CDR2 are MNHNY and SVGAGI (reference sequence). The ends were cut back, 5 bases at V and 4 bases at J, with 9 bases in the middle. CDR3 nucleotides: TGTGCCAGCAGTCCCGACAGATACGAGCAGTACTTC. It encodes CASSPDRYEQYF.

The chain employs TRBV14 and TRBJ1-4; unclear D gene. This CDR3 region has 15 residues. V lost 4 bases to trimming and J lost 4 bases, with 13 bases between them. CDR1 is SGHDN, CDR2 FVKESK, per germline. Written as DNA, the CDR3 is TGTGCCAGCAGCCTACACGACATCAGTAATGAAAAACTGTTTTTT. Protein sequence: CASSLHDISNEKLFF.

This chain links TRBV5-1 with TRBJ2-2, with TRBD1 matching over 7 bases. The J segment lost 0 bases and the V segment lost 4 bases, leaving 9 bases of the junction unmatched. Germline CDR1 is SGHRS and CDR2 is YFSETQ. The CDR3 sequence is 17 residues long. The CDR3: CASSTVRGPTNTGELFF. The CDR3 DNA reads TGCGCCAGCAGCACGGTTAGGGGGCCCACGAACACCGGGGAGCTGTTTTTT.

The gene calls are TRBV6-5 and TRBJ1-1; D gene unclear. Trimming shortened V by 5 bases and J by 8 bases, and 15 bases separated the two germline ends. The CDR3 loop spans 13 amino acids. Germline values: CDR1 MNHEY, CDR2 SVGAGI. Written as DNA, the CDR3 is TGTGCCAGCAGTGAACTTGACGCCAGAGAAGCTTTCTTT. Translating it yields CASSELDAREAFF.

The sample holds a few counts of this clonotype. The chain has TRBV7-9 and TRBJ1-1, with D possibly being TRBD1 (6 bases). The CDR3 is 16 amino acids. Germline assignment: CDR1 SEHNR and CDR2 FQNEAQ (reference sequence). Trimming took off 3 bases at V and 6 bases at J, with 20 bases between the two ends. The CDR3 coding sequence is TGTGCCAGCAGCTTGGCCTTCAGGGGTAGGGTGGCTGAAGCTTTCTTT. Translated: CASSLAFRGRVAEAFF.

The chain links TRBV7-3 to TRBJ2-5; 11 positions agree with TRBD2. Germline CDR1 SGHTA, CDR2 FQGTGA. The J segment lost 5 bases and the V segment lost 8 bases, leaving 13 bases of the junction unmatched. CDR3 length: 16 amino acids. CDR3 sequence reads: CASSPRGTSGGETQYF. The CDR3 coding sequence is TGTGCCAGCTCACCACGCGGGACTAGCGGCGGCGAGACCCAGTACTTC. The full variable domain, rest sourced from reference TRBV7-3 and TRBJ2-5, is GAGVSQTPSNKVTEKGKYVELRCDPISGHTALYWYRQSLGQGPEFLIYFQGTGAADDSGLPNDRFFAVRPEGSVSTLKIQRTERGDSAVYLCASSPRGTSGGETQYFGPGTRLLVL.

This clonotype has just a few counts. J is TRBJ1-1 and V is TRBV19; D is uncertain. Germline V gives CDR1 LNHDA, CDR2 SQIVND (reference sequence). The CDR3 sequence is 12 residues long. The V end lost 0 bases, the J end lost 4 bases, and 3 bases lay between the germline ends. DNA of the CDR3: TGTGCCAGTAGTATAGATTTCACTGAAGCTTTCTTT. This codes for CASSIDFTEAFF.

The V and J genes are TRBV12-5 and TRBJ1-3, with D hard to call. V was shortened by 1 base and J by 1 base, with 14 bases between the two germline ends. The CDR3 totals 17 residues. Per germline, CDR1 LGHNT and CDR2 FRNRAP. The CDR3 here is CASGLAPDTRSGNTIYF. CDR3 coding DNA: TGTGCTAGTGGTTTGGCTCCAGACACGAGATCTGGAAACACCATATATTTT.

The table lists this clonotype with many counts. The chain uses TRBV11-2 and TRBJ1-5; D unresolved. This CDR3 spans 13 amino acids. The V gene lost 3 bases and the J gene lost 5 bases, with 8 bases spanning the gap. Germline CDR1 SGHAT, CDR2 FQNNGV. Here the CDR3 reads CASSFSQYQPQHF. CDR3 nucleotide sequence: TGTGCCAGCAGCTTCTCTCAATATCAGCCCCAGCATTTT.

This clonotype was observed many times. The chain couples TRBV10-3 to TRBJ1-6, with D perhaps TRBD1 (5 bases). This CDR3 is 16 amino acids long. From germline, CDR1 is ENHRY and CDR2 SYGVKD. Between the trimmed V and J ends, which lost 0 bases and 9 bases, there was a span of 15 bases. Here the CDR3 reads CAISESSDSFSSPLHF. Written as DNA, the CDR3 is TGTGCCATCAGTGAGTCGTCTGACAGTTTTAGTTCACCCCTCCACTTT.

In this sample, this clonotype turned up a few times. This chain joins TRBV15 and TRBJ1-5; D is undetermined. Germline values: CDR1 LNHNV, CDR2 YYDKDF (reference sequence). The V and J ends lost 0 bases and 1 base respectively, with 16 bases between them. This CDR3 contains 18 residues. The CDR3 sequence is CATSREVGRRLSNQPQHF. Written as DNA, the CDR3 is TGTGCCACCAGCAGAGAGGTCGGGAGACGGTTAAGCAATCAGCCCCAGCATTTT.